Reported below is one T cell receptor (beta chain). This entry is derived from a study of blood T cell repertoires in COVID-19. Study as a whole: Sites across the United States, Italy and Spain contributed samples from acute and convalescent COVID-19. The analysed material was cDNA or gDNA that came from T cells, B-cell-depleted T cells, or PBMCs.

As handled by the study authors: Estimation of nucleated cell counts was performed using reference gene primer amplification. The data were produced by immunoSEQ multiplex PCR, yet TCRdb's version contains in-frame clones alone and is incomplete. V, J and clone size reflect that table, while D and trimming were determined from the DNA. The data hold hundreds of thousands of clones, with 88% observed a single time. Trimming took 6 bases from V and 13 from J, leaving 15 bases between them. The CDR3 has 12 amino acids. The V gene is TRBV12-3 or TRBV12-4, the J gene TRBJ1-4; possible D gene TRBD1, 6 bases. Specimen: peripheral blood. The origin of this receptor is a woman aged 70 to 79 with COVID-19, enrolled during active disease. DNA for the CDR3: TGTGCCAGCAGCCCGGGGGGCGGAGGACTGTTTTTT. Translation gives CASSPGGGGLFF.